The next 17 T cell receptor beta chains were all read from a single sample in a study of T cells after yellow fever vaccination. TCRdb fed the 5' RACE reads into MiXCR, producing one record per CDR3 protein. The sample includes over 300,000 distinct CDR3 sequences, roughly 3.5% of them seen just once. The sample here was PBMCs, taken on the day of the yellow fever booster vaccination. The receptors were gathered from a man younger than 35 who received the YFV17D yellow fever vaccine.

The table lists this clonotype with a few counts. V usage is TRBV5-1 and J usage is TRBJ2-5; weak D call: TRBD2 (6 bases). The V end lost 4 bases, the J end lost 4 bases, and 8 bases lay between the germline ends. This CDR3 is 12 amino acids long. Germline-derived CDR1 and CDR2 are SGHRS and YFSETQ. The CDR3 region is CASSGGAETQYF. For the CDR3, the DNA is TGCGCCAGCAGCGGAGGGGCAGAGACCCAGTACTTC.

A few counts support this clonotype. The rearrangement uses TRBV29-1 and TRBJ2-7, with a tentative D call TRBD2 (6 bases). Trimming left V 4 bases short and J 5 bases short, with 12 bases between. Germline CDR1 and CDR2: SQVTM and ANQGSEA. CDR3 length: 12 residues. DNA for the CDR3: TGCAGCGTTGCTTGGGGGGACCACGAGCAGTACTTC. Protein product: CSVAWGDHEQYF.

CDR3 residues: CATGRSGELFF. The CDR3 region has the DNA TGTGCCACCGGACGGTCCGGGGAGCTGTTTTTT. The chain joins TRBV24-1 to TRBJ2-2, with D hard to call. Trimming shortened V by 9 bases and J by 6 bases, and 7 bases separated the two germline ends. The CDR3 consists of 11 residues. CDR1 and CDR2 (germline): KGHDR, SFDVKD.

The chain is built from TRBV12-3 or TRBV12-4 and TRBJ2-5; TRBD1 is a possible D gene (6 bases). Between the trimmed V and J ends, which lost 3 bases and 5 bases, there was a span of 10 bases. The CDR3 runs 13 residues. The CDR3, as DNA: TGTGCCAGCAGTTTCGCAGGGGTTGAGACCCAGTACTTC. This gives the protein CASSFAGVETQYF.

This clonotype was picked up a small number of times. The rearrangement joins TRBV2 to TRBJ2-2; D may correspond to TRBD1 or TRBD2 (6 bases each). This CDR3 is 15 amino acids long. V lost 7 bases and J 1 base, leaving 13 bases between the germline ends. The V gene's germline CDR1 is SNHLY and CDR2 FYNNEI. The CDR3, as DNA: TGTGCCAGCACCGACGCGGGACAGAACACCGGGGAGCTGTTTTTT. Translated: CASTDAGQNTGELFF.

The V gene is TRBV7-2, the J gene TRBJ1-1; tentative D call: TRBD1 (5 bases). Germline V gives CDR1 SGHTA, CDR2 FQGNSA. CDR3 length: 13 residues. V was trimmed by 5 bases and J by 4 bases, leaving 11 bases between them. This CDR3 reads CASSRDGRTEAFF. CDR3 bases: TGTGCCAGCAGCAGGGACGGACGCACTGAAGCTTTCTTT.

The chain is built from TRBV5-1 and TRBJ2-7; D assignment may be TRBD1 or TRBD2 (5 bases each). The CDR3 runs 14 residues. Trimming shortened V by 4 bases and J by 2 bases, and 13 bases separated the two germline ends. Germline lookup yields CDR1 SGHRS and CDR2 YFSETQ. This chain's CDR3 is CASSTGTLPYEQYF. The DNA for the CDR3 is TGCGCCAGCAGCACCGGGACGTTGCCCTACGAGCAGTACTTC.

This clonotype was picked up a small number of times. In nucleotides, the CDR3 is TGTGCCAGCAGTCCCGCCAGAGGGGTTCGGTCGAGCTCCTACAATGAGCAGTTCTTC. Amino acid sequence: CASSPARGVRSSSYNEQFF. V and J are TRBV12-3 or TRBV12-4 and TRBJ2-1; D possibly uses TRBD1 or TRBD2 (5 bases each). This CDR3 region has 19 residues. V was clipped by 5 bases and J by 0 bases, with 23 bases between them.

This clonotype was recorded a few times. This chain links TRBV28 with TRBJ2-6, with D unclear. Germline V gene lookup returns CDR1 MDHEN and CDR2 SYDVKM. The CDR3 totals 16 residues. Deletions cut 7 bases from V and 2 bases from J, with 15 bases between. CDR3 amino acids: CASTSNVATGANVLTF. The CDR3 nucleotides read TGTGCCAGCACCTCTAACGTCGCAACTGGGGCCAACGTCCTGACTTTC.

This clonotype was seen a few times. This chain joins TRBV5-4 and TRBJ2-2; D uncertain. The germline V gene encodes CDR1 SGHNT and CDR2 YYREEE (reference sequence). Trimming left V 0 bases short and J 4 bases short, with 10 bases between. The CDR3 extends over 15 amino acids. DNA of the CDR3: TGTGCCAGCAGCTTGGCGGGTATGATCACCGGGGAGCTGTTTTTT. Protein: CASSLAGMITGELFF.

This clonotype has more than one count but fewer than ten. V usage is TRBV27 and J usage is TRBJ1-2, with 9 bases lining up with TRBD1. CDR3 size: 13 residues. J was trimmed by 6 bases and V by 3 bases; bases with no gene match: 2. CDR1 MNHEY and CDR2 SMNVEV come from the germline V gene (reference sequence). The CDR3, as DNA: TGTGCCAGCAGTTTCCGGGACAGGGATGGCTACACCTTC. It specifies CASSFRDRDGYTF.

This clonotype showed up many times. The junction does not match germline at one end; this may be a read error. This sequence joins TRBV7-2 and TRBJ1-2, with 9 bases identical to TRBD1. This CDR3 spans 13 amino acids. Per germline, CDR1 SGHTA and CDR2 FQGNSA. The CDR3 DNA follows: TGTGCCAGCAGCGCCCGGGACAGGGAATCGGGGGCCTTC. Encoded protein: CASSARDRESGAF. The variable domain in full, completed from reference TRBV7-2 and TRBJ1-2, reads GAGVSQSPSNKVTEKGKDVELRCDPISGHTALYWYRQSLGQGLEFLIYFQGNSAPDKSGLPSDRFSAERTGGSVSTLTIQRTQQEDSAVYLCASSARDRESGAFGSGTRLTVV.

A few counts support this clonotype. The chain carries TRBV20-1 and TRBJ2-1; 7 nucleotides agree with TRBD2. The J segment lost 7 bases and the V segment lost 5 bases, leaving 11 bases of the junction unmatched. This CDR3 spans 14 amino acids. The germline gives CDR1 DFQATT, CDR2 SNEGSKA (reference sequence). The CDR3 nucleotides read TGCAGTGCTGTGGGAGGGAACACGGGAAATGAGCAGTTCTTC. Its protein product is CSAVGGNTGNEQFF.

This clonotype was recorded a few times. The rearrangement joins TRBV11-2 to TRBJ2-5; a weak D match, TRBD2 (6 bases). The V gene lost 3 bases and the J gene lost 2 bases, with 16 bases spanning the gap. The CDR3 extends over 16 amino acids. CDR1 and CDR2 from the germline V gene are SGHAT and FQNNGV. The CDR3 nucleotides read TGTGCCAGCAGCTTCGGCGGGATATTGCTTCAAGAGACCCAGTACTTC. Amino acids: CASSFGGILLQETQYF.

At least ten counts were recorded for this clonotype. This rearrangement joins TRBV7-3 to TRBJ2-7, with TRBD1 identical over 8 bases. CDR1 and CDR2 (germline): SGHTA, FQGTGA. V dropped 4 bases and J dropped 7; count of bases not matched to a gene: 12. The CDR3 totals 15 residues. CDR3 amino acids: CASSSGTGSQKEQYF. The CDR3 region has the DNA TGTGCCAGCAGCTCCGGGACAGGCTCCCAGAAGGAGCAGTACTTC.

This clonotype was counted at least ten times. This chain's CDR3 is CASSWTRGIDNEQFF. In nucleotides, the CDR3 is TGCGCCAGCAGCTGGACCCGAGGGATTGACAATGAGCAGTTCTTC. The chain employs TRBV5-1 and TRBJ2-1; maybe TRBD2 (5 bases). The CDR3 runs 15 residues. Trimming removed 3 bases from V and 5 bases from J, with 15 bases in between. Germline V gene data show CDR1 as SGHRS and CDR2 as YFSETQ.

The V and J genes are TRBV7-2 and TRBJ1-6; no firm D call. V lost 4 bases, J lost 0 bases, and 7 bases lay in between. Per the germline V gene, CDR1 is SGHTA and CDR2 is FQGNSA. The CDR3 spans 15 residues. This CDR3 is CASSYFNSYNSPLHF. The CDR3 DNA follows: TGTGCCAGCAGCTATTTTAACTCCTATAATTCACCCCTCCACTTT. Looking up the rest from reference TRBV7-2 and TRBJ1-6 gives the full variable domain: GAGVSQSPSNKVTEKGKDVELRCDPISGHTALYWYRQSLGQGLEFLIYFQGNSAPDKSGLPSDRFSAERTGGSVSTLTIQRTQQEDSAVYLCASSYFNSYNSPLHFGNGTRLTVT.